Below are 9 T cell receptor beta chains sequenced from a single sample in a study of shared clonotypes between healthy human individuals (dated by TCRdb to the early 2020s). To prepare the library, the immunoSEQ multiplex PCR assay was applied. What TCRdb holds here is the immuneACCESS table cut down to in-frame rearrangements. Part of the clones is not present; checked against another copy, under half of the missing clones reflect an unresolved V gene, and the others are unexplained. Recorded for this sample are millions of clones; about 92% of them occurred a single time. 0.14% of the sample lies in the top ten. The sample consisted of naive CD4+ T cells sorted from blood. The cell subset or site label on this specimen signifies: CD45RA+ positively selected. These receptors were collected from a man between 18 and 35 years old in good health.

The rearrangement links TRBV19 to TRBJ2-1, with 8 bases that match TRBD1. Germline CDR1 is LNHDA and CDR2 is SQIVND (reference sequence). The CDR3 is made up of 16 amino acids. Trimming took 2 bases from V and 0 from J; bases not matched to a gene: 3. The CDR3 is CASSIRDRSSYNEQFF. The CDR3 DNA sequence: TGTGCCAGTAGTATACGGGACAGGAGCTCCTACAATGAGCAGTTCTTC.

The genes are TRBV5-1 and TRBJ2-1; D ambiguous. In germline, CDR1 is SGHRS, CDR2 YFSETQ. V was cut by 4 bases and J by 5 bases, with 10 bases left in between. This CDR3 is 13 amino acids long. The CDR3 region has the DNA TGCGCCAGCAGCATGACACCAAACAATGAGCAGTTCTTC. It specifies CASSMTPNNEQFF.

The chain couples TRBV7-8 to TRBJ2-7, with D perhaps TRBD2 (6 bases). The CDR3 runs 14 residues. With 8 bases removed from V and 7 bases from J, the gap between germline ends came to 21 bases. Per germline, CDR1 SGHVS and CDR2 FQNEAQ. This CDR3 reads CASQLGTFPSEQYF. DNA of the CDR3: TGTGCCAGCCAGCTTGGGACTTTTCCGTCGGAGCAGTACTTC.

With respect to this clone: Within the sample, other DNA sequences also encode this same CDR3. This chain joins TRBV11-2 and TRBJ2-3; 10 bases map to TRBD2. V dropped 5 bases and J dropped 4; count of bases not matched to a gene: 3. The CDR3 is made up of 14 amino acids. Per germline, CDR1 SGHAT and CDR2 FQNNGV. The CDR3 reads CASSLGLAADTQYF. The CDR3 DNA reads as TGTGCCAGCAGCCTAGGACTAGCGGCAGATACGCAGTATTTT.

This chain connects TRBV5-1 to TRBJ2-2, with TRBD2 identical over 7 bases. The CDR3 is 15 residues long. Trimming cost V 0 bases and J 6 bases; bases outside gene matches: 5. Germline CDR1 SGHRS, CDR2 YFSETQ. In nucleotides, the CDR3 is TGCGCCAGCAGCTTGGCCAGGGAGGGCCCCGGGGAGCTGTTTTTT. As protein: CASSLAREGPGELFF. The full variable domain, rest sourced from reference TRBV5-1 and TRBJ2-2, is KAGVTQTPRYLIKTRGQQVTLSCSPISGHRSVSWYQQTPGQGLQFLFEYFSETQRNKGNFPGRFSGRQFSNSRSEMNVSTLELGDSALYLCASSLAREGPGELFFGEGSRLTVL.

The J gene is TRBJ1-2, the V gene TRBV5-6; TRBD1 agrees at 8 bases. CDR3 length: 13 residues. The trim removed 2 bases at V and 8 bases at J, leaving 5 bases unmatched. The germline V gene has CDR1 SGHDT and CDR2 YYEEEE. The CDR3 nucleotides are TGTGCCAGCAGCTTTTTACAGGGGGGCGGCTACACCTTC. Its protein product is CASSFLQGGGYTF. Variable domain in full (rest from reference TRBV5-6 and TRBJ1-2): DAGVTQSPTHLIKTRGQQVTLRCSPKSGHDTVSWYQQALGQGPQFIFQYYEEEERQRGNFPDRFSGHQFPNYSSELNVNALLLGDSALYLCASSFLQGGGYTFGSGTRLTVV.

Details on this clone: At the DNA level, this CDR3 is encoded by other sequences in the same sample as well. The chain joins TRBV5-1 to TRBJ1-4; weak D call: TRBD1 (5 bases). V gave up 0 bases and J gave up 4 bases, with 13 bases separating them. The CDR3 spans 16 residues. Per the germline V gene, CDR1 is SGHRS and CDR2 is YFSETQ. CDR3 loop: CASSLAGRGGNEKLFF. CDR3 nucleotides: TGCGCCAGCAGCTTGGCCGGGAGGGGAGGTAATGAAAAACTGTTTTTT.

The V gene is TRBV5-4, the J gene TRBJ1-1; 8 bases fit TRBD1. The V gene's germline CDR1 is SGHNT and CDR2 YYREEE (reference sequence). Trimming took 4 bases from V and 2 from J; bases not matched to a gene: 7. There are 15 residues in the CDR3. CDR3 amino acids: CASSLWTGINTEAFF. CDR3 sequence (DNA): TGTGCCAGCAGCCTCTGGACAGGGATCAACACTGAAGCTTTCTTT.

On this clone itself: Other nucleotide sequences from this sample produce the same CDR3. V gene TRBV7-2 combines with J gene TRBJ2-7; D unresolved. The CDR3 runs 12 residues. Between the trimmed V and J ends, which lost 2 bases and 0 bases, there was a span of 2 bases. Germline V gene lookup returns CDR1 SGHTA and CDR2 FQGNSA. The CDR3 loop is CASSLSSYEQYF. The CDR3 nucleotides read TGTGCCAGCAGCTTATCCTCCTACGAGCAGTACTTC.